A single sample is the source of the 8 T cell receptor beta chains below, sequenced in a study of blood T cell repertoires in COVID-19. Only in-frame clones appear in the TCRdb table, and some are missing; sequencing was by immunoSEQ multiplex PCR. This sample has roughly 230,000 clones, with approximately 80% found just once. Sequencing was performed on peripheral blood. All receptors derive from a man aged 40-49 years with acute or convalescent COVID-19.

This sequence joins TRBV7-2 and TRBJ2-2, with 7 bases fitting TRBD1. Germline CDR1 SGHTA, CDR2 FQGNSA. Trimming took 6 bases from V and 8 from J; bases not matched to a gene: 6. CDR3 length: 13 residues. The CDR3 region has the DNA TGTGCCAGCAGGGGACAGCTAAGGGGGGAGCTGTTTTTT. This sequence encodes CASRGQLRGELFF.

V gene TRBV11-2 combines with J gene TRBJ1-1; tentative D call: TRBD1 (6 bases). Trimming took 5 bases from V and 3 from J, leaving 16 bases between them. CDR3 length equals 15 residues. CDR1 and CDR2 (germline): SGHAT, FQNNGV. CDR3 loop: CASSPAGQFYTEAFF. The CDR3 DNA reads TGTGCCAGCAGCCCAGCCGGACAGTTTTACACTGAAGCTTTCTTT.

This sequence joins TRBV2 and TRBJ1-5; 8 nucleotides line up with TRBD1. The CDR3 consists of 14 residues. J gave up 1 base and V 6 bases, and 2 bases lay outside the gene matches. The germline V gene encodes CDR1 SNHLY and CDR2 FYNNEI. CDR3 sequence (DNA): TGTGCCAGCAGGGACAGGGTGAGCAATCAGCCCCAGCATTTT. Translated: CASRDRVSNQPQHF.

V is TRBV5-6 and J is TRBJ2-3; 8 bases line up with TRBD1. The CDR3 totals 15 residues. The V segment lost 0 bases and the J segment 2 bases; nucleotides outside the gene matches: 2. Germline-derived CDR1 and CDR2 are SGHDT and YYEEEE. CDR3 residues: CASSLGQGATDTQYF. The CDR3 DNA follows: TGTGCCAGCAGCTTGGGGCAGGGGGCCACAGATACGCAGTATTTT.

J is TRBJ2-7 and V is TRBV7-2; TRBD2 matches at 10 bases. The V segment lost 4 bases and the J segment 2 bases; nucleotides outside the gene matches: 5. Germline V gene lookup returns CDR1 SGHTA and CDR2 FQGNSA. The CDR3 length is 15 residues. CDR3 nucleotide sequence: TGTGCCAGCAGCTACGATACTAGCGGGACCTACGAGCAGTACTTC. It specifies CASSYDTSGTYEQYF.

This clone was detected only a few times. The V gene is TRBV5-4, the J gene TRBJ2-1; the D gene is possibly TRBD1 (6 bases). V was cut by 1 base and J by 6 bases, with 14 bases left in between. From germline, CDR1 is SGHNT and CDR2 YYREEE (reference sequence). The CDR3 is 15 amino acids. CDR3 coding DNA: TGTGCCAGCAGCTTGATACAGGGTCGGGCCAATGAGCAGTTCTTC. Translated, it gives CASSLIQGRANEQFF.

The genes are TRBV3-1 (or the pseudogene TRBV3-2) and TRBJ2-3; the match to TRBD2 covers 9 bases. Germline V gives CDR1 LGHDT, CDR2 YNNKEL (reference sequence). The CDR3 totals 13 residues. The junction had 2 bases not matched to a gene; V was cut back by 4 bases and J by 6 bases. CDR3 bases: TGTGCCAGCAGCCGACTAGCGGAGGATACGCAGTATTTT. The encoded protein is CASSRLAEDTQYF.

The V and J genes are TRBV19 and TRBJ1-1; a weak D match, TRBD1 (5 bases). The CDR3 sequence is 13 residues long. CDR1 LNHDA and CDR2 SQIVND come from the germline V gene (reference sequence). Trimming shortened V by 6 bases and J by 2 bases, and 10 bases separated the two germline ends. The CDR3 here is CASSRRTNTEAFF. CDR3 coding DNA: TGTGCCAGTAGCCGTCGGACAAACACTGAAGCTTTCTTT.